These 10 T cell receptor beta chains originate from one sample sequenced in a study of T cell responses to AZD1222 COVID-19 vaccine. Using immunoSEQ multiplex PCR, the repertoire was profiled, and TCRdb retains in-frame clones only, with some absent. The sample has around 160,000 clones, approximately 90% seen once. The specimen was peripheral blood, collected on day 0 of AZD1222 vaccination. All receptors come from an adult in good health.

For this clone: The sample has other DNA sequences that encode this CDR3 too. The rearrangement links TRBV3-1 (or the pseudogene TRBV3-2) to TRBJ1-1, with TRBD1 as a possible D gene (5 bases). The V and J ends lost 8 bases and 0 bases respectively, with 10 bases between them. The length of the CDR3 is 13 residues. Germline V lookup: CDR1 LGHDT, CDR2 YNNKEL (reference sequence). CDR3 loop: CASSGRVNTEAFF. The DNA for the CDR3 is TGTGCCAGCTCAGGGCGGGTGAACACTGAAGCTTTCTTT.

This clone was seen only once. The genes are TRBV7-3 and TRBJ2-3; D uncertain. Germline V gene lookup returns CDR1 SGHTA and CDR2 FQGTGA. The CDR3 has 14 residues. Trimming removed 2 bases at V and 0 bases at J, with 6 bases between. CDR3: CASSLGLSTDTQYF. CDR3 DNA sequence: TGTGCCAGCAGCTTAGGCCTCAGCACAGATACGCAGTATTTT.

J is TRBJ2-5 and V is TRBV6-1; 10 nucleotides align to TRBD1. Germline CDR1 and CDR2: MNHNS and SASEGT. The length of the CDR3 is 15 residues. The V segment lost 3 bases and the J segment 3 bases; nucleotides outside the gene matches: 4. In nucleotides, the CDR3 is TGTGCCAGCAGTGAGCAAGGGACAGGGGAAGAGACCCAGTACTTC. Its translation is CASSEQGTGEETQYF.

For the CDR3, the DNA is TGTGCCAGCGGGTACACCGGGGAGCTGTTTTTT. It yields the protein CASGYTGELFF. J is TRBJ2-2 and V is TRBV6-5; D gene uncertain. This CDR3 spans 11 amino acids. V was trimmed by 8 bases and J by 3 bases, leaving 4 bases between them. Germline V lookup: CDR1 MNHEY, CDR2 SVGAGI.

The V call is TRBV3-1 (or the pseudogene TRBV3-2), the J call TRBJ2-1; D may be TRBD2 (6 bases). Germline V gene data show CDR1 as LGHDT and CDR2 as YNNKEL (reference sequence). V was shortened by 6 bases and J by 11 bases, with 23 bases between the two germline ends. The CDR3 has 15 amino acids. CDR3 nucleotide sequence: TGTGCCAGCAGGGCGGAGGGCGGGATCGTTAGCAAGCAGTTCTTC. Translated, it gives CASRAEGGIVSKQFF.

This chain's CDR3 is CASSPSGGVNYGYTF. The CDR3 DNA sequence: TGTGCCAGCTCACCATCCGGCGGGGTTAACTATGGCTACACCTTC. The rearrangement joins TRBV18 to TRBJ1-2; D is unclear. This CDR3 is built from 15 residues. CDR1 is KGHSH, CDR2 LQKENI, per germline. V was trimmed by 2 bases and J by 1 base, leaving 11 bases between them.

This chain connects TRBV4-3 to TRBJ2-1; D gene uncertain. Between the trimmed V and J ends, which lost 0 bases and 4 bases, there was a span of 7 bases. CDR1 is LGHNA and CDR2 is YSLEER in the germline V gene. The CDR3 is made up of 14 amino acids. Here the CDR3 reads CASSQDKLYNEQFF. The CDR3 DNA is TGCGCCAGCAGCCAAGATAAACTTTACAATGAGCAGTTCTTC.

The CDR3 region has the DNA TGTGCCAGCTCACCTACGACGGACGAGCAGTACTTC. This codes for CASSPTTDEQYF. This chain uses TRBV18 with TRBJ2-7; no definite D call. CDR3 length: 12 residues. CDR1 is KGHSH and CDR2 is LQKENI in the germline V gene. The V end was cut by 3 bases, the J end by 5 bases, with 8 bases between.

The chain combines TRBV3-1 (or the pseudogene TRBV3-2) with TRBJ1-1; D gene uncertain. Germline values: CDR1 LGHDT, CDR2 YNNKEL (reference sequence). This CDR3 has 12 amino acids. The V and J ends lost 2 bases and 5 bases respectively, with 6 bases between them. The CDR3 spells CASSQLETEAFF. In DNA, the CDR3 is TGTGCCAGCAGCCAACTCGAGACTGAAGCTTTCTTT.

This chain joins TRBV27 and TRBJ2-3; 11 nucleotides agree with TRBD2. The CDR3 sequence is 16 residues long. Germline CDR1 is MNHEY and CDR2 is SMNVEV (reference sequence). Trimming took 5 bases from V and 4 from J; bases not matched to a gene: 8. For the CDR3, the DNA is TGTGCCAGCAGTGCTCTTGGGACTAGCGGTCCAGATACGCAGTATTTT. Protein: CASSALGTSGPDTQYF.